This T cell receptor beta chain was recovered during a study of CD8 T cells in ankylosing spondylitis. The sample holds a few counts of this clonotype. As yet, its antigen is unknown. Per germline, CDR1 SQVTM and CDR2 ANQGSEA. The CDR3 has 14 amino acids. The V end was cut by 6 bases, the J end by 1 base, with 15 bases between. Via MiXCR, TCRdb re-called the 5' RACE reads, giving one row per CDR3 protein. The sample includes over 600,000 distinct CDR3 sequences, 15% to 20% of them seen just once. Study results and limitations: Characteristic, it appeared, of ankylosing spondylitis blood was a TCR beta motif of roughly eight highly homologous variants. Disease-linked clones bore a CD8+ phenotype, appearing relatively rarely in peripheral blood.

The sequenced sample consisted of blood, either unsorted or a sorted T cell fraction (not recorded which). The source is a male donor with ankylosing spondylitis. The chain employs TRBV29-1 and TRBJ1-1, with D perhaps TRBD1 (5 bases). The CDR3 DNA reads TGCAGCGTAGGGGAGGGTGGGTCGAACACTGAAGCTTTCTTT. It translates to CSVGEGGSNTEAFF.